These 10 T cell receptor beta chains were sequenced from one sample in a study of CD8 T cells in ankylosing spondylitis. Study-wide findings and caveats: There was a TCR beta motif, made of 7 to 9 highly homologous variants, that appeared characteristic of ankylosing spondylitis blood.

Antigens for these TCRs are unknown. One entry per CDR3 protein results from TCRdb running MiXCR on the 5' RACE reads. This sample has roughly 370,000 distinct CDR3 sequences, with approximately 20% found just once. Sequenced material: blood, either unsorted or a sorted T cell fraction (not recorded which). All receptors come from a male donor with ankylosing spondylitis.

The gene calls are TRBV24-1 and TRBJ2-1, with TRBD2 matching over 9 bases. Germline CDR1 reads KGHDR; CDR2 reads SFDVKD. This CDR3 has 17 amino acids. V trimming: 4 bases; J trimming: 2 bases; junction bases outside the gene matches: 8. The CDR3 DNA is TGTGCCACCAGTGACCCAAGATCTAGCGGGACCTACAATGAGCAGTTCTTC. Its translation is CATSDPRSSGTYNEQFF.

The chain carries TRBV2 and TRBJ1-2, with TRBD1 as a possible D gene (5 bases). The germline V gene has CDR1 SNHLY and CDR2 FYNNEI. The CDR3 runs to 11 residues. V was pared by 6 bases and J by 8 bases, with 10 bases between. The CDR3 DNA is TGTGCCAGCAGCGAGGGGATCGGCTACACCTTC. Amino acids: CASSEGIGYTF.

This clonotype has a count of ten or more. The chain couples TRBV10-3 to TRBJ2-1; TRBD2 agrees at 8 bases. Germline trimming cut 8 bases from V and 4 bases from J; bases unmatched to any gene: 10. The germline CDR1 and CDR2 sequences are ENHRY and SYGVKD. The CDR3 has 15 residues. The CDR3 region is CAIAPGSGTYNEQFF. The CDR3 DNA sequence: TGTGCCATCGCCCCTGGTAGCGGGACTTACAATGAGCAGTTCTTC.

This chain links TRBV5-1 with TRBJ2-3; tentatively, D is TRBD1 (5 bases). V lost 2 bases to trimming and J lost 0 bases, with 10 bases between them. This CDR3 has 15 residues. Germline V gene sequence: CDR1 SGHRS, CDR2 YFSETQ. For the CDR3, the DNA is TGCGCCAGCAGCTTTAACGACAGAAGCACAGATACGCAGTATTTT. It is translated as CASSFNDRSTDTQYF.

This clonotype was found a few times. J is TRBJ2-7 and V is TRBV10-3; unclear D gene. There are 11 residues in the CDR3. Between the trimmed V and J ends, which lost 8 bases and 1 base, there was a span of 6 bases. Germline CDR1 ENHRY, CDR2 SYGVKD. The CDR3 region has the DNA TGTGCCATCTCGAGTTCCTACGAGCAGTACTTC. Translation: CAISSSYEQYF.

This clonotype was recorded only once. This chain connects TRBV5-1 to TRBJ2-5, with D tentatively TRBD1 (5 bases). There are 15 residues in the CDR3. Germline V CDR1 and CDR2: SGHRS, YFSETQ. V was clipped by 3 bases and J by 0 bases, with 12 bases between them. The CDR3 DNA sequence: TGCGCCAGCAGCTCGACAGCCCCGTACCAAGAGACCCAGTACTTC. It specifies CASSSTAPYQETQYF.

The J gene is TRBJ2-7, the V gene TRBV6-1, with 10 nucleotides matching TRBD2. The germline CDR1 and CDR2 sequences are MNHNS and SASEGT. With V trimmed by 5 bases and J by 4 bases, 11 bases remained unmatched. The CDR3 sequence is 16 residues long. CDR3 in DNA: TGTGCCAGCAGTCCCCTTAGAGCGGGAGGGCCGTACGAGCAGTACTTC. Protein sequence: CASSPLRAGGPYEQYF.

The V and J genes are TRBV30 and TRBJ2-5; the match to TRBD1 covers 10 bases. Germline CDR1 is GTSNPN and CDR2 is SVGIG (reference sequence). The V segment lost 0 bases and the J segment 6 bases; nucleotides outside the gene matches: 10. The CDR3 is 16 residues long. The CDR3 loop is CAWSVPWTGGGKTQYF. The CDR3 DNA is TGTGCCTGGAGTGTACCATGGACAGGGGGTGGGAAGACCCAGTACTTC.

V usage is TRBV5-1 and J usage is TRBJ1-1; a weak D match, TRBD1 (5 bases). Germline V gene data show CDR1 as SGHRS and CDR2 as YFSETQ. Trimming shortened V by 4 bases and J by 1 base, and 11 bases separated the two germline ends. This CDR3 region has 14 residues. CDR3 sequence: CASSPGPTNTEAFF. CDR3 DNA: TGCGCCAGCAGCCCGGGACCGACGAACACTGAAGCTTTCTTT.

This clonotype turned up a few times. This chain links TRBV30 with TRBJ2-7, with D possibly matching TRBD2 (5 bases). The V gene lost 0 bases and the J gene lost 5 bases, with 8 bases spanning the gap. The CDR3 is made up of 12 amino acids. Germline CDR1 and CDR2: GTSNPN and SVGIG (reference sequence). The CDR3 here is CAWSVGVDEQYF. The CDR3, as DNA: TGTGCCTGGAGTGTCGGGGTCGACGAGCAGTACTTC.